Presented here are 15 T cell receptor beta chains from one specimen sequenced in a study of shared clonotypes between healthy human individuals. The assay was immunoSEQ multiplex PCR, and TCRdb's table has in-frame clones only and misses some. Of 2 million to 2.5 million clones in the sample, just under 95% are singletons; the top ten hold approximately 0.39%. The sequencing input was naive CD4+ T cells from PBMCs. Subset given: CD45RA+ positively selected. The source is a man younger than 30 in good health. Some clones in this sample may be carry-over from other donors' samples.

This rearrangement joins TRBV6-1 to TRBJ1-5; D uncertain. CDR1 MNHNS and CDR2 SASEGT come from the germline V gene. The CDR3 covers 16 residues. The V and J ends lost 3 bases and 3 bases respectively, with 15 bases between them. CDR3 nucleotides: TGTGCCAGCAGTGACCATGGACGGGAACTCAATCAGCCCCAGCATTTT. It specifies CASSDHGRELNQPQHF.

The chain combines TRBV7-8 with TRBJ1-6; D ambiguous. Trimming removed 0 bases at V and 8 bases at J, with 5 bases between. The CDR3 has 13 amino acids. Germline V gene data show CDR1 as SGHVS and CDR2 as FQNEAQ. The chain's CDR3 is CASSLAPDSPLHF. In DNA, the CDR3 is TGTGCCAGCAGCTTAGCCCCTGATTCACCCCTCCACTTT.

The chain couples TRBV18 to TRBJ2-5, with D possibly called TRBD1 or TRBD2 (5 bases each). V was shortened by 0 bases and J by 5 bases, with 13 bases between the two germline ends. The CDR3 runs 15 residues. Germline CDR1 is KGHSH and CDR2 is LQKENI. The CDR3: CASSPPSLREETQYF. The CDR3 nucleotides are TGTGCCAGCTCACCACCTTCTCTCAGGGAGGAGACCCAGTACTTC. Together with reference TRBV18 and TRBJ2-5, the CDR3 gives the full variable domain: NAGVMQNPRHLVRRRGQEARLRCSPMKGHSHVYWYRQLPEEGLKFMVYLQKENIIDESGMPKERFSAEFPKEGPSILRIQQVVRGDSAAYFCASSPPSLREETQYFGPGTRLLVL.

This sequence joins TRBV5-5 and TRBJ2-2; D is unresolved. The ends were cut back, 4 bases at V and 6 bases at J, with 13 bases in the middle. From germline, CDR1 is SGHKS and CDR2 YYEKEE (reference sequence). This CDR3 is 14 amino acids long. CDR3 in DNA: TGTGCCAGCAGCGGCCGTTTTCAGGCCGGGGAGCTGTTTTTT. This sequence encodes CASSGRFQAGELFF.

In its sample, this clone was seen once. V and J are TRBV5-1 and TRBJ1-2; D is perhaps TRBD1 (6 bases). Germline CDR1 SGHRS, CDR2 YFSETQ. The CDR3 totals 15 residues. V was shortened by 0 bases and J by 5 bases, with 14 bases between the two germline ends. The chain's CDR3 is CASSLGDTTIYGYTF. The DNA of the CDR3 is TGCGCCAGCAGCTTGGGGGACACAACCATTTATGGCTACACCTTC.

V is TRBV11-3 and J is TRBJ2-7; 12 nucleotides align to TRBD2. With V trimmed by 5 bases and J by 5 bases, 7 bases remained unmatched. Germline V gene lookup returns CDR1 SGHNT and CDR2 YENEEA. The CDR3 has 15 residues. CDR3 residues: CASSLLAGGPDEQYF. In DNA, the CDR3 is TGTGCCAGCAGCCTCCTAGCGGGAGGGCCGGACGAGCAGTACTTC.

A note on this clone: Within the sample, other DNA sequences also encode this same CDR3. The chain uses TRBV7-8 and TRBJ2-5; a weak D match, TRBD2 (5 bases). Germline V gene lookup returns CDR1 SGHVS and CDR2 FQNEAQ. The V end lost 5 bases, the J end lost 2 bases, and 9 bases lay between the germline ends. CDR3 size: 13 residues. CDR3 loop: CASSSGPQETQYF. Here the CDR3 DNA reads TGTGCCAGCAGCAGCGGTCCTCAAGAGACCCAGTACTTC.

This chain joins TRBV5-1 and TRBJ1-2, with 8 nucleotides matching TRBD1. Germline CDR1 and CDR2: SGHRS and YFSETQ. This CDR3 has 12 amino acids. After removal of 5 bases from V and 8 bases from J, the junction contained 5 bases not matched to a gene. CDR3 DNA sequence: TGCGCCAGCAGTCCCAGGGGGCTAGGCTACACCTTC. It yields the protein CASSPRGLGYTF.

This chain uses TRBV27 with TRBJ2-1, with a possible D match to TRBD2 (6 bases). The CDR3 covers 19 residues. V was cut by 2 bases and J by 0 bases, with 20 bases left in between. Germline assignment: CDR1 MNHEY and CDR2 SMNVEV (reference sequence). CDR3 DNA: TGTGCCAGCAGTTTACCTTACGGGGGAGCGGGTAGCTCCTACAATGAGCAGTTCTTC. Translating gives CASSLPYGGAGSSYNEQFF.

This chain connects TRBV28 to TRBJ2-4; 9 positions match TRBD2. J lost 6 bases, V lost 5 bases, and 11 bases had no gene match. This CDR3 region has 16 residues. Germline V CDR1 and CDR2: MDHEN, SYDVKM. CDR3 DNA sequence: TGTGCCAGCAGTACACCGGGACTAGCTTCGAGAAACATTCAGTACTTC. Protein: CASSTPGLASRNIQYF.

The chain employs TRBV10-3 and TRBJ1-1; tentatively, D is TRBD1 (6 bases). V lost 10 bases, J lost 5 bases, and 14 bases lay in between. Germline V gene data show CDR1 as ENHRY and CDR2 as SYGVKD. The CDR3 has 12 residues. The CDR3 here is CASQGMATEAFF. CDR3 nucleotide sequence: TGTGCCAGTCAGGGGATGGCGACTGAAGCTTTCTTT.

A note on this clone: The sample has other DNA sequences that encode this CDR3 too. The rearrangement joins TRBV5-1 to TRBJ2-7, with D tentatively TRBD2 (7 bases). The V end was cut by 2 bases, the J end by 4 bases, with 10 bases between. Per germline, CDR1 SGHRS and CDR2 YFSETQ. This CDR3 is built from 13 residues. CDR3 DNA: TGCGCCAGCAGCTTAGGGGGAGGGTACGAGCAGTACTTC. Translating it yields CASSLGGGYEQYF.

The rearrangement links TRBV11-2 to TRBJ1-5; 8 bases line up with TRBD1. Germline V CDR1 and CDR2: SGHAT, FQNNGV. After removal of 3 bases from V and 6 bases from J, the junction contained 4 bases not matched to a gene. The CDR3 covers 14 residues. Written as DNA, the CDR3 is TGTGCCAGCAGCTTCCCCGGGACAGGTCAGCCCCAGCATTTT. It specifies CASSFPGTGQPQHF.

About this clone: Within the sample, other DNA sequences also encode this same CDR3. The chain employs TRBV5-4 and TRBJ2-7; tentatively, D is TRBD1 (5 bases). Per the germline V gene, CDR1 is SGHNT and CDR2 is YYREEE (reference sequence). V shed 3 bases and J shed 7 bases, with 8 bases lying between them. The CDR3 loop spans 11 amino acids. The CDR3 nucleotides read TGTGCCAGCAGCTCCTCAGGGGAGCAGTACTTC. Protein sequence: CASSSSGEQYF.

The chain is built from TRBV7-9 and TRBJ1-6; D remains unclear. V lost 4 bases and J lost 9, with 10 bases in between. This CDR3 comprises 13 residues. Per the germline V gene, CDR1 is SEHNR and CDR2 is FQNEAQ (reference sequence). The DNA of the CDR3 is TGTGCCAGCAGCTCACATTTAATTTCACCCCTCCACTTT. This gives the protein CASSSHLISPLHF.